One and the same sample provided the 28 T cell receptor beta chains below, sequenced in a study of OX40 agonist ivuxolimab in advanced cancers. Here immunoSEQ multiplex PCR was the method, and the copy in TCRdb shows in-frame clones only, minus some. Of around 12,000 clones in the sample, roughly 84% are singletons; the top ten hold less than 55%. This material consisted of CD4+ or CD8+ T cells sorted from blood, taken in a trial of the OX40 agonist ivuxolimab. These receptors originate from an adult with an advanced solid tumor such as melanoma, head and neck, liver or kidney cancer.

The CDR3 spells CASSLDLGSGETGELFF. The CDR3 coding sequence is TGTGCCAGCAGCTTAGATCTGGGTAGCGGGGAAACCGGGGAGCTGTTTTTT. V is TRBV11-3 and J is TRBJ2-2; 8 bases are a match to TRBD2. The CDR3 totals 17 residues. From germline, CDR1 is SGHNT and CDR2 YENEEA. V shed 0 bases, J shed 5 bases, and the junction held 8 bases outside the gene matches.

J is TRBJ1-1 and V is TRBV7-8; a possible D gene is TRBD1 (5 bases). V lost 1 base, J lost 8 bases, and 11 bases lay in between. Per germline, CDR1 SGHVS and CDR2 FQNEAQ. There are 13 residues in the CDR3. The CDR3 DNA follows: TGTGCCAGCAGCTTAGGGAGGGGCAGCGAAGCTTTCTTT. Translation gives CASSLGRGSEAFF.

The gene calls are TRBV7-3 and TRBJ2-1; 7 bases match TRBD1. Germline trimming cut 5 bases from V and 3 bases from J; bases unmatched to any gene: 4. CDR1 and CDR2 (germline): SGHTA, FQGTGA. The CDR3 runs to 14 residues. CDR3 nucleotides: TGTGCCAGCAGCCAGGCAGGGGGCTACAATGAGCAGTTCTTC. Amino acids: CASSQAGGYNEQFF.

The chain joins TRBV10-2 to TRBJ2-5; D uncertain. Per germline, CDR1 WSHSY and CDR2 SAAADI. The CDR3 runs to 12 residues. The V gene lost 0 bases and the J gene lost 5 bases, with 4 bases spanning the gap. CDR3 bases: TGCGCCAGCAGTGAGTCTTGGGAGACCCAGTACTTC. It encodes CASSESWETQYF.

CDR3 sequence: CAISDGTGAREQYF. Written as DNA, the CDR3 is TGTGCCATCAGTGACGGGACAGGGGCGCGGGAGCAGTACTTC. This rearrangement joins TRBV10-3 to TRBJ2-7, with TRBD1 matching over 10 bases. CDR1 is ENHRY, CDR2 SYGVKD, per germline. Trimming cost V 3 bases and J 7 bases; bases outside gene matches: 6. There are 14 residues in the CDR3.

In DNA, the CDR3 is TGTGCCAGCAGTTTCCAGGGGGACTATGGCTACACCTTC. Translated: CASSFQGDYGYTF. V gene TRBV6-5 combines with J gene TRBJ1-2, with 7 bases identical to TRBD1. Trimming cost V 4 bases and J 3 bases; bases outside gene matches: 2. The CDR3 sequence is 13 residues long. Germline V gene lookup returns CDR1 MNHEY and CDR2 SVGAGI.

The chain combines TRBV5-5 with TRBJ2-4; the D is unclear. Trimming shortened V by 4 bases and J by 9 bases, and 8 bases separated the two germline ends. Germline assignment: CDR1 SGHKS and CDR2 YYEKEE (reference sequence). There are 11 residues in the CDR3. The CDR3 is CASSLSLIQYF. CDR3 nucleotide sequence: TGTGCCAGCAGCCTCAGTCTCATTCAGTACTTC.

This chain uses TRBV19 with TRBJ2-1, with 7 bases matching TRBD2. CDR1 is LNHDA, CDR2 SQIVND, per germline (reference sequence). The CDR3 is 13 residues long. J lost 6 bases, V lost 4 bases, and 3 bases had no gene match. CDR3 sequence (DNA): TGTGCCAGTAGTAGCGGGAGAGGCAATGAGCAGTTCTTC. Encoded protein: CASSSGRGNEQFF. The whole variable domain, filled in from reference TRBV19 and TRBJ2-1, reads DGGITQSPKYLFRKEGQNVTLSCEQNLNHDAMYWYRQDPGQGLRLIYYSQIVNDFQKGDIAEGYSVSREKKESFPLTVTSAQKNPTAFYLCASSSGRGNEQFFGPGTRLTVL.

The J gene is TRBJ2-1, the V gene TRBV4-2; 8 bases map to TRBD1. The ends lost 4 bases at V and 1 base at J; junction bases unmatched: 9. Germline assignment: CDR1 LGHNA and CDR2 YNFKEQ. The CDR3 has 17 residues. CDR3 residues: CASSPLSWTGSYNEQFF. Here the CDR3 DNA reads TGTGCCAGCAGCCCCTTATCCTGGACAGGGTCCTACAATGAGCAGTTCTTC.

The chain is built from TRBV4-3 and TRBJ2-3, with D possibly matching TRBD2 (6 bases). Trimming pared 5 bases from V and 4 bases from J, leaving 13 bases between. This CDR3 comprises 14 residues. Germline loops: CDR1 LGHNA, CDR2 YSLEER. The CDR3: CASSARESADTQYF. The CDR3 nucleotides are TGCGCCAGCAGCGCCCGGGAGAGTGCAGATACGCAGTATTTT.

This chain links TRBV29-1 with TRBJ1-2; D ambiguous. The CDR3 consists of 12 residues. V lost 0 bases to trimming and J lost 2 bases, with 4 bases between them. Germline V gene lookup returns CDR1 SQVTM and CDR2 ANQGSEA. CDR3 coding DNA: TGCAGCGTTGAAGAGGGGAACTATGGCTACACCTTC. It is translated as CSVEEGNYGYTF.

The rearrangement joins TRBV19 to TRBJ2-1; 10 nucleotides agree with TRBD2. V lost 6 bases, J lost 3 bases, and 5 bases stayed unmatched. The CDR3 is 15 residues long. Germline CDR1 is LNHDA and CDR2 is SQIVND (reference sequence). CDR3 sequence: CASSILAGLYNEQFF. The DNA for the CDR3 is TGTGCCAGTAGCATACTAGCGGGACTCTACAATGAGCAGTTCTTC.

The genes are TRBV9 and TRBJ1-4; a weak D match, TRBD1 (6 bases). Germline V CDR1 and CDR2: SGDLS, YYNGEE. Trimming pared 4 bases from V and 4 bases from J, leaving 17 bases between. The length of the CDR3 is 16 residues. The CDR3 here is CASSPSDGGLNEKLFF. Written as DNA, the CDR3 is TGTGCCAGCAGCCCCTCAGATGGGGGCCTTAATGAAAAACTGTTTTTT.

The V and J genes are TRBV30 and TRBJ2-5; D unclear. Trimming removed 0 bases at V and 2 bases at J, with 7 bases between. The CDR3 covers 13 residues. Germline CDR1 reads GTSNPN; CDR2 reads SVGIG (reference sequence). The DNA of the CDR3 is TGTGCCTGGAGTGTGGGTAGACAAGAGACCCAGTACTTC. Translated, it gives CAWSVGRQETQYF. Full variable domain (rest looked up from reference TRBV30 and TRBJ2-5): SQTIHQWPATLVQPVGSPLSLECTVEGTSNPNLYWYRQAAGRGLQLLFYSVGIGQISSEVPQNLSASRPQDRQFILSSKKLLLSDSGFYLCAWSVGRQETQYFGPGTRLLVL.

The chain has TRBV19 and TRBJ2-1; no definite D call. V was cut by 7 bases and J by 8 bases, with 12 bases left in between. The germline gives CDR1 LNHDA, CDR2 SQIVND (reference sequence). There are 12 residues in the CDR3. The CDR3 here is CASTLGLYEQFF. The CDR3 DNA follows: TGTGCCAGTACCCTGGGTTTATATGAGCAGTTCTTC.

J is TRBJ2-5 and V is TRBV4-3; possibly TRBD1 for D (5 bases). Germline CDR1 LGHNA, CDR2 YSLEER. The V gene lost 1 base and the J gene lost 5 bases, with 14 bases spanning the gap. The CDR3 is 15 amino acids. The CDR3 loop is CASSQVFGARETQYF. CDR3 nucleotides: TGCGCCAGCAGCCAAGTGTTTGGGGCGCGGGAGACCCAGTACTTC.

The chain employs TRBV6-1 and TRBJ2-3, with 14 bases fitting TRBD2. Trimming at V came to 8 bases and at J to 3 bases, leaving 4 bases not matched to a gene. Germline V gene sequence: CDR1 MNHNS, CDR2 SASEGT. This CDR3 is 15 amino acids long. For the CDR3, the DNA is TGTGCCAGCGAAGGACTAGCGGGAGGAACAGATACGCAGTATTTT. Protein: CASEGLAGGTDTQYF.

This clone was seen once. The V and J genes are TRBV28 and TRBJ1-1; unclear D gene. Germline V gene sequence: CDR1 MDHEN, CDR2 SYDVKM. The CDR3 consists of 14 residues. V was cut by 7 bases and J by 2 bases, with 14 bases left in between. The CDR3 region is CASTPLEGNTEAFF. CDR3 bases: TGTGCCAGCACCCCACTTGAGGGCAACACTGAAGCTTTCTTT. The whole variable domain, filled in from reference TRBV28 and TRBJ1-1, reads DVKVTQSSRYLVKRTGEKVFLECVQDMDHENMFWYRQDPGLGLRLIYFSYDVKMKEKGDIPEGYSVSREKKERFSLILESASTNQTSMYLCASTPLEGNTEAFFGQGTRLTVV.

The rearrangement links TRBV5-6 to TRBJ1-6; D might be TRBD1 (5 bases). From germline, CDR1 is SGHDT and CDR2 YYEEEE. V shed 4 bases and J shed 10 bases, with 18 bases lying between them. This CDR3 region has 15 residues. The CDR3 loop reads CASSQGGAGYSPLHF. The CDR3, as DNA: TGTGCCAGCAGCCAAGGTGGGGCGGGGTACTCACCCCTCCACTTT.

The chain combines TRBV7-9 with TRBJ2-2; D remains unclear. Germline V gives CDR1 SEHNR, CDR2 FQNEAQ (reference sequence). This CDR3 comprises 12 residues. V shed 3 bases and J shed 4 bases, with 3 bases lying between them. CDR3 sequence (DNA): TGTGCCAGCAGCTTCAGCACCGGGGAGCTGTTTTTT. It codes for CASSFSTGELFF. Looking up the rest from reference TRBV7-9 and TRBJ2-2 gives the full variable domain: DTGVSQNPRHKITKRGQNVTFRCDPISEHNRLYWYRQTLGQGPEFLTYFQNEAQLEKSRLLSDRFSAERPKGSFSTLEIQRTEQGDSAMYLCASSFSTGELFFGEGSRLTVL.

The CDR3 is CASSFAGDINYGYTF. The CDR3 DNA sequence: TGTGCCAGCAGCTTCGCTGGGGACATTAACTATGGCTACACCTTC. This chain connects TRBV7-9 to TRBJ1-2; D possibly corresponds to TRBD1 (6 bases). In germline, CDR1 is SEHNR, CDR2 FQNEAQ (reference sequence). The CDR3 length is 15 residues. V lost 3 bases, J lost 1 base, and 12 bases lay in between.

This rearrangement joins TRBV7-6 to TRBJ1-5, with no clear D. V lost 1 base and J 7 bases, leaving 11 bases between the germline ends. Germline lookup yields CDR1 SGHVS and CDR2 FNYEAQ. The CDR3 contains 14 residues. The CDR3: CASSLGPRTQPQHF. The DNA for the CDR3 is TGTGCCAGCAGCTTAGGTCCCAGAACGCAGCCCCAGCATTTT.

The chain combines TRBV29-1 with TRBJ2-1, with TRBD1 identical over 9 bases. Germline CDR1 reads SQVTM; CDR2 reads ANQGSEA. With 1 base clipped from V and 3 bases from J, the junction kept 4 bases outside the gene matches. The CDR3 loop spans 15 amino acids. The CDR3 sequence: CSVEGTGDYYNEQFF. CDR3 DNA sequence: TGCAGCGTTGAAGGGACAGGGGACTACTACAATGAGCAGTTCTTC.

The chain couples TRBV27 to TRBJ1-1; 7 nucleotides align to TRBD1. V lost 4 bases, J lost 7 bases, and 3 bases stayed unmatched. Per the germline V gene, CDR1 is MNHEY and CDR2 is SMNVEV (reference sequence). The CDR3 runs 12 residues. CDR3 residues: CASSSQGVEAFF. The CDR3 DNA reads TGTGCCAGCAGTTCCCAGGGGGTTGAAGCTTTCTTT.

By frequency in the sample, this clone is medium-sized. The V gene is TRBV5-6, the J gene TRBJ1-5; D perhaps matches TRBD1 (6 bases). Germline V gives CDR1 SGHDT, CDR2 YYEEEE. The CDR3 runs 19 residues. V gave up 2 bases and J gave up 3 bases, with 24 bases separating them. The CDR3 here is CASSLGGSGGPSSNQPQHF. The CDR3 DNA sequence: TGTGCCAGCAGCTTAGGGGGGAGCGGTGGGCCAAGTTCCAATCAGCCCCAGCATTTT. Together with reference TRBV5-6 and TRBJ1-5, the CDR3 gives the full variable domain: DAGVTQSPTHLIKTRGQQVTLRCSPKSGHDTVSWYQQALGQGPQFIFQYYEEEERQRGNFPDRFSGHQFPNYSSELNVNALLLGDSALYLCASSLGGSGGPSSNQPQHFGDGTRLSIL.

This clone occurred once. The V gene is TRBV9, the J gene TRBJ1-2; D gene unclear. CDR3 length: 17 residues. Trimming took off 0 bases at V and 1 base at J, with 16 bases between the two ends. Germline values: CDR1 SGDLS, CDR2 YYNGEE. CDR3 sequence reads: CASSVGHRLPFNYGYTF. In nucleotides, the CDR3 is TGTGCCAGCAGCGTAGGGCACCGACTACCTTTTAACTATGGCTACACCTTC. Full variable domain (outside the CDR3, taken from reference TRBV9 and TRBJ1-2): DSGVTQTPKHLITATGQRVTLRCSPRSGDLSVYWYQQSLDQGLQFLIQYYNGEERAKGNILERFSAQQFPDLHSELNLSSLELGDSALYFCASSVGHRLPFNYGYTFGSGTRLTVV.

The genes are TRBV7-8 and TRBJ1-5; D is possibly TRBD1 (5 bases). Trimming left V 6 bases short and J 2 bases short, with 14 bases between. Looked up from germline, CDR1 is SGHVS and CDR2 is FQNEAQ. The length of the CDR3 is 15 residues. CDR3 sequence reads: CASSSSVGGNQPQHF. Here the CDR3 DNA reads TGTGCCAGCAGTTCATCAGTGGGGGGCAATCAGCCCCAGCATTTT. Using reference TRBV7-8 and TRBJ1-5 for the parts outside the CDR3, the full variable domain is GAGVSQSPRYKVAKRGQDVALRCDPISGHVSLFWYQQALGQGPEFLTYFQNEAQLDKSGLPSDRFFAERPEGSVSTLKIQRTQQEDSAVYLCASSSSVGGNQPQHFGDGTRLSIL.

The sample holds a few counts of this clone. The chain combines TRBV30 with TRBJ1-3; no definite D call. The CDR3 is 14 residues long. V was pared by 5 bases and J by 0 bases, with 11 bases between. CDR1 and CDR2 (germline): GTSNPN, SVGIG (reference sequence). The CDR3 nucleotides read TGTGCCTGGGGTCACTGGAGCTCTGGAAACACCATATATTTT. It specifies CAWGHWSSGNTIYF. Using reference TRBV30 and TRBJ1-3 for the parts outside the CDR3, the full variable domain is SQTIHQWPATLVQPVGSPLSLECTVEGTSNPNLYWYRQAAGRGLQLLFYSVGIGQISSEVPQNLSASRPQDRQFILSSKKLLLSDSGFYLCAWGHWSSGNTIYFGEGSWLTVV.